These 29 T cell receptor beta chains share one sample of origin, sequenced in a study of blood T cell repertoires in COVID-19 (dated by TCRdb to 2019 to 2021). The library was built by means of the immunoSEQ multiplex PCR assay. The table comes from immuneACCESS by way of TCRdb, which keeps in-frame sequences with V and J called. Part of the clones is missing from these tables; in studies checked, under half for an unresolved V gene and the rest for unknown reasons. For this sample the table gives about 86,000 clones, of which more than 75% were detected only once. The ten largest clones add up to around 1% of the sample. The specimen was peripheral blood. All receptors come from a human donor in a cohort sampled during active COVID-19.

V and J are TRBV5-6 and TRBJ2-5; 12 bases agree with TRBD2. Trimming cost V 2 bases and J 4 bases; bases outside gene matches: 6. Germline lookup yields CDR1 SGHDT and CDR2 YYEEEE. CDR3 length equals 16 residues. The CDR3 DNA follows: TGTGCCAGCAGCTTAAGGACTAGCGGGATGGGAGAGACCCAGTACTTC. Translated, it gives CASSLRTSGMGETQYF.

The CDR3 DNA sequence: TGTGCCAGCAGCCCGGACACCGACTATGGCTACACCTTC. Amino acids: CASSPDTDYGYTF. The rearrangement uses TRBV16 and TRBJ1-2, with D perhaps matching TRBD1 (5 bases). The CDR3 has 13 residues. The germline gives CDR1 KGHSY, CDR2 FQNENV. V was shortened by 4 bases and J by 3 bases, with 9 bases between the two germline ends.

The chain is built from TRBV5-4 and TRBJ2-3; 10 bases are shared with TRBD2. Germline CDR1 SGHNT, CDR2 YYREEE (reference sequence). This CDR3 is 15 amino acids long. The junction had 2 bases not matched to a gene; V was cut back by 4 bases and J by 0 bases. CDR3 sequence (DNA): TGTGCCAGCAGCCGGACTAGCGGTAGCACAGATACGCAGTATTTT. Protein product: CASSRTSGSTDTQYF.

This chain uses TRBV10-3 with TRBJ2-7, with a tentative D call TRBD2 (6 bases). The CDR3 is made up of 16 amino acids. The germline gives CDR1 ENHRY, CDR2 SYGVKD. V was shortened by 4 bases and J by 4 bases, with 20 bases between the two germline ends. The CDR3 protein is CAISVNPGEETYEQYF. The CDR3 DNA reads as TGTGCCATCAGTGTGAACCCGGGAGAGGAAACTTACGAGCAGTACTTC.

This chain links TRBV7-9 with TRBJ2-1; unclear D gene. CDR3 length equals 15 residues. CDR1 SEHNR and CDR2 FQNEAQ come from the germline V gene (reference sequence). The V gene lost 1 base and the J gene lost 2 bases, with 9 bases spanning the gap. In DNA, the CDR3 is TGTGCCAGCAGCTTAGGGGCAGGAACCTACAATGAGCAGTTCTTC. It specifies CASSLGAGTYNEQFF.

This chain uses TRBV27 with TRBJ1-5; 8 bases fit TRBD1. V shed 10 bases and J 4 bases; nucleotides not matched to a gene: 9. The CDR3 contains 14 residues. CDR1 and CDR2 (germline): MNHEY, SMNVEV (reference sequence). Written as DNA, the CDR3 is TGTGCCACCTGGACAGGGCAGAGAAATCAGCCCCAGCATTTT. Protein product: CATWTGQRNQPQHF.

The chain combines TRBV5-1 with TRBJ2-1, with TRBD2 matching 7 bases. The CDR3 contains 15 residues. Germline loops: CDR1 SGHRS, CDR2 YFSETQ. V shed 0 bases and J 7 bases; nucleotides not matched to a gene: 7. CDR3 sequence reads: CASSLGAGVGNEQFF. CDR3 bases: TGCGCCAGCAGCTTGGGGGCGGGAGTGGGGAATGAGCAGTTCTTC.

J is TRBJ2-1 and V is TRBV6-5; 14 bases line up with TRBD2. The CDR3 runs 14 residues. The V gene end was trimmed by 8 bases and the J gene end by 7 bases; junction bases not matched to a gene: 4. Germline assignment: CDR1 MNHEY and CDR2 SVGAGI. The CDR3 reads CASWTSGRRNEQFF. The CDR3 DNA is TGTGCCAGCTGGACTAGCGGGAGGAGGAATGAGCAGTTCTTC.

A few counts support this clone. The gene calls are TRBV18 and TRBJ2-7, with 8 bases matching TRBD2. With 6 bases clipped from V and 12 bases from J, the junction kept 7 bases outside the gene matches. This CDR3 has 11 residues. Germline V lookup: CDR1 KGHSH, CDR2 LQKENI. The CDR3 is CASSREGERYF. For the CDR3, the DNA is TGTGCCAGCTCCCGGGAGGGGGAGAGGTACTTC.

The CDR3 reads CATSRAGNTEAFF. The DNA for the CDR3 is TGTGCCACCAGCAGAGCAGGGAACACTGAAGCTTTCTTT. The J gene is TRBJ1-1, the V gene TRBV15; D ambiguous. This CDR3 comprises 13 residues. CDR1 LNHNV and CDR2 YYDKDF come from the germline V gene (reference sequence). The ends were cut back, 1 base at V and 1 base at J, with 4 bases in the middle. Full variable domain (remainder filled in from reference TRBV15 and TRBJ1-1): DAMVIQNPRYQVTQFGKPVTLSCSQTLNHNVMYWYQQKSSQAPKLLFHYYDKDFNNEADTPDNFQSRRPNTSFCFLDIRSPGLGDTAMYLCATSRAGNTEAFFGQGTRLTVV.

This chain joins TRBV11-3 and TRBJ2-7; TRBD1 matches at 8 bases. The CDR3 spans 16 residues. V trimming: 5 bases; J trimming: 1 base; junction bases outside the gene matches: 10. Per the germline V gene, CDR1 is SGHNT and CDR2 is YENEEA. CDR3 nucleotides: TGTGCCAGCAGCCCCGGACAGGGAAGACCTTCCTACGAGCAGTACTTC. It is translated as CASSPGQGRPSYEQYF.

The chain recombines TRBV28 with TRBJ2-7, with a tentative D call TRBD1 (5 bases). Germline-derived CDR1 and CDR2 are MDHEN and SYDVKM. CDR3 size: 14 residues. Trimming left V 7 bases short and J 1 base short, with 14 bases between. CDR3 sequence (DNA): TGTGCCAGCACGATAGGGGCTGGATCCTACGAGCAGTACTTC. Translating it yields CASTIGAGSYEQYF.

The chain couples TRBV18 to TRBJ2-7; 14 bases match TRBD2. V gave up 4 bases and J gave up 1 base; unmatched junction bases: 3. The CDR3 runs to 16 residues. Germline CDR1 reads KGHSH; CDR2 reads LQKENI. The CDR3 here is CASSLGLAGGSYEQYF. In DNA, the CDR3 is TGTGCCAGCTCACTCGGACTAGCGGGAGGATCCTACGAGCAGTACTTC.

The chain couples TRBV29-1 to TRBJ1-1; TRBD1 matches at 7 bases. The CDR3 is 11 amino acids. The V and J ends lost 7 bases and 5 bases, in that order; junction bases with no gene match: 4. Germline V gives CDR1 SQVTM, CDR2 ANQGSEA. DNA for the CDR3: TGCAGCGGGTCGACAGGGACTGAAGCTTTCTTT. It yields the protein CSGSTGTEAFF.

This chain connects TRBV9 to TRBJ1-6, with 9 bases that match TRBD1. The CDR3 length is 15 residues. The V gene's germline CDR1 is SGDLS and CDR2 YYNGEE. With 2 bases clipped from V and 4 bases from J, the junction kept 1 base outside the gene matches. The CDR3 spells CASSVGQGYNSPLHF. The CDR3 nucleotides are TGTGCCAGCAGCGTCGGACAGGGGTATAATTCACCCCTCCACTTT.

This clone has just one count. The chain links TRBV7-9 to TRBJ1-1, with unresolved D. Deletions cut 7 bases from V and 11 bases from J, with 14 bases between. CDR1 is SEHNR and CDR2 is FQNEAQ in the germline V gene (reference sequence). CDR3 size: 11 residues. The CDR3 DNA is TGTGCCAGCATCAACGCAGGTTCGGCTTTCTTT. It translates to CASINAGSAFF.

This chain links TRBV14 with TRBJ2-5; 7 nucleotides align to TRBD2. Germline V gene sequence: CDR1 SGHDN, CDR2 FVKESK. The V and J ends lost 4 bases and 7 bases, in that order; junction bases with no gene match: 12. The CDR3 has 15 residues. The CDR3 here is CASSLIVGTSVTQYF. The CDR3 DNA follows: TGTGCCAGCAGCCTTATTGTCGGAACTAGCGTGACCCAGTACTTC.

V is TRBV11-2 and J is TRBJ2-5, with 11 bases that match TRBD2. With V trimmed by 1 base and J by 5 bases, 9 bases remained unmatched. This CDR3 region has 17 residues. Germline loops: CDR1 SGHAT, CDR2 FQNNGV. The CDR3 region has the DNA TGTGCCAGCAGCTTAGGGCTAGCGGGAGGTAATGGGGAGACCCAGTACTTC. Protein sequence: CASSLGLAGGNGETQYF. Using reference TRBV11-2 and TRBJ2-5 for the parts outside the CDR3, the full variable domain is EAGVAQSPRYKIIEKRQSVAFWCNPISGHATLYWYQQILGQGPKLLIQFQNNGVVDDSQLPKDRFSAERLKGVDSTLKIQPAKLEDSAVYLCASSLGLAGGNGETQYFGPGTRLLVL.

The DNA for the CDR3 is TGCGCCAGCAGTTTTACAGCCACCGGGGAGCTGTTTTTT. It translates to CASSFTATGELFF. V gene TRBV10-2 combines with J gene TRBJ2-2; unclear D gene. The germline CDR1 and CDR2 sequences are WSHSY and SAAADI. CDR3 length: 13 residues. The V end was cut by 5 bases, the J end by 4 bases, with 8 bases between.

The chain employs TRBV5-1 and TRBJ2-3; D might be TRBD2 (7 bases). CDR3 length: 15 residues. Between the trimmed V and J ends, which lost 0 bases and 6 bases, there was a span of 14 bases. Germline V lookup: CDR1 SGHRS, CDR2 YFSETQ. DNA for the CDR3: TGCGCCAGCAGCTTGGGTGCGGGGGCGATGGATACGCAGTATTTT. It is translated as CASSLGAGAMDTQYF.

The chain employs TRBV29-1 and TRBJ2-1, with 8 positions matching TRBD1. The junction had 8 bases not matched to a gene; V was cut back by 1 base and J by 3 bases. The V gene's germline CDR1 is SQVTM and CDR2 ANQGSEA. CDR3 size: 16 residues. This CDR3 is CSVEAPETGVYNEQFF. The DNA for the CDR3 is TGCAGCGTTGAAGCGCCCGAGACAGGGGTCTACAATGAGCAGTTCTTC.

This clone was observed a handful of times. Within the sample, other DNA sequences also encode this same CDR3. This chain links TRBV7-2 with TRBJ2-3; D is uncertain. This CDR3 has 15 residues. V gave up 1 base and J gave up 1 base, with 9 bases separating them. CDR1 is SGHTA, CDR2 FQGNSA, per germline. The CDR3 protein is CASSLDTGGTDTQYF. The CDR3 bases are TGTGCCAGCAGCTTAGATACGGGTGGCACAGATACGCAGTATTTT.

CDR3 DNA sequence: TGTGCCAGCACCGGGGAGAACACCGGGGAGCTGTTTTTT. This codes for CASTGENTGELFF. The V call is TRBV5-4, the J call TRBJ2-2, with a tentative D call TRBD2 (5 bases). Germline lookup yields CDR1 SGHNT and CDR2 YYREEE (reference sequence). The V and J ends lost 6 bases and 1 base respectively, with 7 bases between them. The CDR3 consists of 13 residues.

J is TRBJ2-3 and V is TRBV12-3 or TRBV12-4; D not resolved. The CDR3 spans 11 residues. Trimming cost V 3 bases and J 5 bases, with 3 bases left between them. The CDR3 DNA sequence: TGTGCCAGCAGTTTGCGAGATACGCAGTATTTT. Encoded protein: CASSLRDTQYF.

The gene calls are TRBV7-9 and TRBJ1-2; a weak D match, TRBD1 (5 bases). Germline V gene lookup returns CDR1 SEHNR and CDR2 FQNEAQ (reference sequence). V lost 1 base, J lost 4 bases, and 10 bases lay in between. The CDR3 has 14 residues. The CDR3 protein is CASSLGGTLYGYTF. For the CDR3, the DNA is TGTGCCAGCAGCTTAGGCGGGACTCTCTATGGCTACACCTTC.

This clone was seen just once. Here the CDR3 reads CASSFRTGEADTQYF. In DNA, the CDR3 is TGTGCCAGCAGCTTTAGGACAGGGGAGGCAGATACGCAGTATTTT. This chain links TRBV7-9 with TRBJ2-3, with 9 bases matching TRBD1. The J segment lost 4 bases and the V segment lost 3 bases, leaving 5 bases of the junction unmatched. Looked up from germline, CDR1 is SEHNR and CDR2 is FQNEAQ (reference sequence). This CDR3 contains 15 residues.

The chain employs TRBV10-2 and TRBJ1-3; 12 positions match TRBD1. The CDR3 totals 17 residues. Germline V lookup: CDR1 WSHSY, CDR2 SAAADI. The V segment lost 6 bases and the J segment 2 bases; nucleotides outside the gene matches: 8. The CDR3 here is CASSSGTGGRTGNTIYF. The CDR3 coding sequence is TGCGCCAGCAGCTCCGGGACAGGGGGCCGCACTGGAAACACCATATATTTT.

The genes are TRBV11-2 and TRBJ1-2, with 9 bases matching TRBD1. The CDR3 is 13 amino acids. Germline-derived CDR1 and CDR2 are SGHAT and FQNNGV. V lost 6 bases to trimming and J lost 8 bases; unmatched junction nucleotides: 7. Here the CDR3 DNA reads TGTGCCAGCAGAGTACAGGGGGCGAGGGGCTACACCTTC. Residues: CASRVQGARGYTF. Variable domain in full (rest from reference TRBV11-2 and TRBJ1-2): EAGVAQSPRYKIIEKRQSVAFWCNPISGHATLYWYQQILGQGPKLLIQFQNNGVVDDSQLPKDRFSAERLKGVDSTLKIQPAKLEDSAVYLCASRVQGARGYTFGSGTRLTVV.

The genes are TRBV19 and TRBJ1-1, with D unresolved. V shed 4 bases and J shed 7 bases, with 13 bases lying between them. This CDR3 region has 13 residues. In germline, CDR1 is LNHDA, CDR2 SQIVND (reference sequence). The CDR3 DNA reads TGTGCCAGTAGTACTACAGAAAGCATTGAAGCTTTCTTT. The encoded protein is CASSTTESIEAFF.